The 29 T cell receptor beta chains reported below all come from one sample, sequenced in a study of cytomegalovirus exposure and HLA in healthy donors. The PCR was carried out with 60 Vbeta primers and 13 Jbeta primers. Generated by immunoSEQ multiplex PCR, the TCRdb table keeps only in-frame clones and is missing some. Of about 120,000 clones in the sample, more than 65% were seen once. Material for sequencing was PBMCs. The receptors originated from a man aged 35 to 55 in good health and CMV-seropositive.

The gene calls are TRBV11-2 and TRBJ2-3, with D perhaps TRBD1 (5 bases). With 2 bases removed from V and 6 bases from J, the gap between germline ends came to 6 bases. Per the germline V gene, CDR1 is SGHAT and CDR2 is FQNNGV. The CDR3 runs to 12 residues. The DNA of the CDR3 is TGTGCCAGCAGCTTACCAGGGGATACGCAGTATTTT. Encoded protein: CASSLPGDTQYF.

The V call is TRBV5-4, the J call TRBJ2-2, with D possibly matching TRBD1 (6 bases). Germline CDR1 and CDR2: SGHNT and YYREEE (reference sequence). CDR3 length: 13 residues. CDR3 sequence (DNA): TGTGCGGCCAGGGGTTTGGGCACCGGGGAGCTGTTTTTT. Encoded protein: CAARGLGTGELFF.

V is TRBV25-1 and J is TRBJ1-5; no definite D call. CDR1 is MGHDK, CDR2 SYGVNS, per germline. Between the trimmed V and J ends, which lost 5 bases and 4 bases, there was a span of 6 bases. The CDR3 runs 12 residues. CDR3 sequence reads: CASSRRNQPQHF. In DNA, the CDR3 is TGTGCCAGCAGTCGGCGGAATCAGCCCCAGCATTTT.

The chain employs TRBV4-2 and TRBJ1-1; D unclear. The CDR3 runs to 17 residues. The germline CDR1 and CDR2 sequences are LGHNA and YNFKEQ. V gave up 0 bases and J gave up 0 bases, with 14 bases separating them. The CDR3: CASSQDPPGSMNTEAFF. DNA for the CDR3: TGTGCCAGCAGCCAAGATCCCCCGGGATCAATGAACACTGAAGCTTTCTTT.

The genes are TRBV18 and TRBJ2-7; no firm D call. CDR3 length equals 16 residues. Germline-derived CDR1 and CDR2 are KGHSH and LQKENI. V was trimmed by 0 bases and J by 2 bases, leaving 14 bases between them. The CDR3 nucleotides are TGTGCCAGCTCACCACCTTCGCAGTCCGCTCCCTACGAGCAGTACTTC. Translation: CASSPPSQSAPYEQYF.

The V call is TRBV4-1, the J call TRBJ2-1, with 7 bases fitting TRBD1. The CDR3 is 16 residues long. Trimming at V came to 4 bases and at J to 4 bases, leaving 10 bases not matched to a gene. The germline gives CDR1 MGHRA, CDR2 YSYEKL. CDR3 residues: CASSRDAQGEYNEQFF. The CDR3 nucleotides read TGCGCCAGCAGCCGAGATGCGCAGGGGGAATACAATGAGCAGTTCTTC.

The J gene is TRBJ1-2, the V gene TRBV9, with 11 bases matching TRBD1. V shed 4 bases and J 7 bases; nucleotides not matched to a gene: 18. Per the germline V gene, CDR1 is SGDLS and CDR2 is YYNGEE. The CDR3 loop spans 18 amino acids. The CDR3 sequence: CASSTEGRWDRGFIGYTF. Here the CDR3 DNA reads TGTGCCAGCAGCACAGAGGGAAGGTGGGACAGGGGGTTTATTGGCTACACCTTC.

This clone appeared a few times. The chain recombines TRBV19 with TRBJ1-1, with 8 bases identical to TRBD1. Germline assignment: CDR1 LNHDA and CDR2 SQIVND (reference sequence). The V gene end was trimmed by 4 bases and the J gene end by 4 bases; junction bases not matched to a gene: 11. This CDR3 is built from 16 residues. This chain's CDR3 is CASSKGTGQGGTEAFF. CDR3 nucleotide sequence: TGTGCCAGTAGTAAGGGGACTGGACAGGGTGGCACTGAAGCTTTCTTT.

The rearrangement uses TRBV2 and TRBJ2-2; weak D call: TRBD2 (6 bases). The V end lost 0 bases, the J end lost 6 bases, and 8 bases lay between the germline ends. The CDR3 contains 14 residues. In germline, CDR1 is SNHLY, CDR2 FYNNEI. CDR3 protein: CASSEARGPGELFF. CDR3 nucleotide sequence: TGTGCCAGCAGTGAAGCGCGGGGCCCCGGGGAGCTGTTTTTT.

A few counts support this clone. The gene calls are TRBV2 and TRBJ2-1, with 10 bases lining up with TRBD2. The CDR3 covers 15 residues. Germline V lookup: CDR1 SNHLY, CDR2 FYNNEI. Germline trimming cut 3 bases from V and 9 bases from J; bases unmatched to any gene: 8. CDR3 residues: CASSEERGGGSEQFF. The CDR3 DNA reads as TGTGCCAGCAGTGAGGAGCGGGGGGGCGGGAGTGAGCAGTTCTTC.

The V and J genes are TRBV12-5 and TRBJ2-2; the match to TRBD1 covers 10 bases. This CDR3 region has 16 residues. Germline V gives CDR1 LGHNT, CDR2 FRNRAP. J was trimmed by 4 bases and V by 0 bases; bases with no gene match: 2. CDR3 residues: CASGLVRTGGTGELFF. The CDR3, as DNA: TGTGCTAGTGGTTTGGTTAGGACAGGGGGCACCGGGGAGCTGTTTTTT.

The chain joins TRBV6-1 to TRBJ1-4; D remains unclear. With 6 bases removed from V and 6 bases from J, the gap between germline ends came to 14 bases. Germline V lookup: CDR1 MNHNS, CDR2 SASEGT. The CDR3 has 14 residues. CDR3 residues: CASRATNGDEKLFF. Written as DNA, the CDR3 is TGTGCCAGCAGGGCCACAAACGGGGATGAAAAACTGTTTTTT.

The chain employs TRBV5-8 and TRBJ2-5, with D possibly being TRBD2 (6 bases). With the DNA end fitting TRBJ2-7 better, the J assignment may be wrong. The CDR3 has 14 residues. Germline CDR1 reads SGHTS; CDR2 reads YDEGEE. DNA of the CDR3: TGTGCCAGCACACCTTATGGAGGGATCTACGAGCAGTACTTC. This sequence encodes CASTPYGGIYEQYF.

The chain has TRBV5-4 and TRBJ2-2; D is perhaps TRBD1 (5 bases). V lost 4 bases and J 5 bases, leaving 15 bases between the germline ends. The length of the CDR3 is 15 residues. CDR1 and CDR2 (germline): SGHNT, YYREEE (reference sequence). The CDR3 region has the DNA TGTGCCAGCAGCCCGCCATTAGGGGAAACCGGGGAGCTGTTTTTT. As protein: CASSPPLGETGELFF.

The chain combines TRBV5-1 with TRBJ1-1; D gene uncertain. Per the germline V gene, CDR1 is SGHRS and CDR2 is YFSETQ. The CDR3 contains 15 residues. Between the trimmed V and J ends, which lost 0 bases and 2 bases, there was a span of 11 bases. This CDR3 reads CASSLDWGANTEAFF. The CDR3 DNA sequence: TGCGCCAGCAGCTTGGATTGGGGAGCAAACACTGAAGCTTTCTTT.

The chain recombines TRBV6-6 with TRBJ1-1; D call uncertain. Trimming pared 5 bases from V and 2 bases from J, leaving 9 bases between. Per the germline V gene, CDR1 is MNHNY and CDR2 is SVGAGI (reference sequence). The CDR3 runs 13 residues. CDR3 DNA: TGTGCCAGCAGTCCCCTTGTCAACACTGAAGCTTTCTTT. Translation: CASSPLVNTEAFF.

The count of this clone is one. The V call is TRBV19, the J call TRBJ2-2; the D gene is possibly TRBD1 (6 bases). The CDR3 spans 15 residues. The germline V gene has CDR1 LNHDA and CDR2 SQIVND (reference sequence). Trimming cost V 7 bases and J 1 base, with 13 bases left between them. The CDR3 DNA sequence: TGTGCCAGTACAAGCGGACAGCTGAACACCGGGGAGCTGTTTTTT. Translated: CASTSGQLNTGELFF.

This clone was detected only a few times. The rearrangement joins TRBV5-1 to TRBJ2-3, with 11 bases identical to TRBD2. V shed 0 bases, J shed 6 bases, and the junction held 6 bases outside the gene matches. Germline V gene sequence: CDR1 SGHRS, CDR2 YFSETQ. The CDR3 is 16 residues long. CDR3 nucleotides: TGCGCCAGCAGCTTGGAGCTAGCGGGGGGTGCGGATACGCAGTATTTT. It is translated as CASSLELAGGADTQYF.

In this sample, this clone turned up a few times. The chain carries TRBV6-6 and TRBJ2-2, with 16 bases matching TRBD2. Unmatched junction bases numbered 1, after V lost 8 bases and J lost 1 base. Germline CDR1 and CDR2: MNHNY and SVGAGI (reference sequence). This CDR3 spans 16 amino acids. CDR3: CASGTSGGGNTGELFF. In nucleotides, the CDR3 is TGTGCCAGCGGGACTAGCGGGGGGGGGAACACCGGGGAGCTGTTTTTT.

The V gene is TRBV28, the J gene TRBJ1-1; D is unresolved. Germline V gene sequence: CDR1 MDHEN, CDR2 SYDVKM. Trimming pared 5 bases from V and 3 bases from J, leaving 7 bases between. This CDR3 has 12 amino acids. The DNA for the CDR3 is TGTGCCAGCAGTCTTTCGGACACTGAAGCTTTCTTT. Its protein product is CASSLSDTEAFF. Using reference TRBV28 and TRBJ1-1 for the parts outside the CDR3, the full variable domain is DVKVTQSSRYLVKRTGEKVFLECVQDMDHENMFWYRQDPGLGLRLIYFSYDVKMKEKGDIPEGYSVSREKKERFSLILESASTNQTSMYLCASSLSDTEAFFGQGTRLTVV.

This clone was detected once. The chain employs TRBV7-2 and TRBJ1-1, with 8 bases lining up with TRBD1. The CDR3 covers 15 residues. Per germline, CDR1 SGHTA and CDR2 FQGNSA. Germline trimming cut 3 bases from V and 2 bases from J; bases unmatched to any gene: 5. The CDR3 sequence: CASSFDRGPNTEAFF. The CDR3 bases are TGTGCCAGCAGCTTCGACAGGGGACCAAACACTGAAGCTTTCTTT.

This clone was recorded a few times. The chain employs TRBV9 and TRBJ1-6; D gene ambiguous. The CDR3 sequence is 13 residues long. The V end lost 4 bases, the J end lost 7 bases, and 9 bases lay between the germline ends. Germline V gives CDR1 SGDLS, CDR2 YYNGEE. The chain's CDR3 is CASSPSENSPLHF. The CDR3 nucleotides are TGTGCCAGCAGCCCTAGCGAAAATTCACCCCTCCACTTT.

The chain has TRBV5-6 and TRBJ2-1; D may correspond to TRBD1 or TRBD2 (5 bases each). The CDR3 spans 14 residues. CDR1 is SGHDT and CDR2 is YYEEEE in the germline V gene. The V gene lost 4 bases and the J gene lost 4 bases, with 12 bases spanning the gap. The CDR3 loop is CASSMGRGYNEQFF. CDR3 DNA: TGTGCCAGCAGCATGGGACGGGGATACAATGAGCAGTTCTTC.

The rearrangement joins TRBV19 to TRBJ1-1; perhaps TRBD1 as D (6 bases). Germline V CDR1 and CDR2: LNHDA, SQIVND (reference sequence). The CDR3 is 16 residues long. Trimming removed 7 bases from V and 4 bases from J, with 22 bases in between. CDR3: CASKVKGGTSGTEAFF. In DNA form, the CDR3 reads TGTGCCAGTAAAGTAAAGGGGGGGACCTCTGGCACTGAAGCTTTCTTT.

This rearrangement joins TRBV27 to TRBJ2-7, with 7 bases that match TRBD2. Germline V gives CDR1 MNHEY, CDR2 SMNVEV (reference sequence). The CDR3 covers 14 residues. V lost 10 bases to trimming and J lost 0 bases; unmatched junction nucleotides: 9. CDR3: CANIERESSYEQYF. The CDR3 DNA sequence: TGTGCCAATATAGAGCGGGAAAGCTCCTACGAGCAGTACTTC.

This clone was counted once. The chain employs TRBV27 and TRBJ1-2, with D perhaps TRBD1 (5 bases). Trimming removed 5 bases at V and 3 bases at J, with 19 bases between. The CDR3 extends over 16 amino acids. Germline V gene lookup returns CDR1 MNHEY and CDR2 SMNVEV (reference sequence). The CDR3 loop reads CASSPPLGRGDYGYTF. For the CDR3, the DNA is TGTGCCAGCAGTCCCCCATTGGGGAGGGGAGACTATGGCTACACCTTC.

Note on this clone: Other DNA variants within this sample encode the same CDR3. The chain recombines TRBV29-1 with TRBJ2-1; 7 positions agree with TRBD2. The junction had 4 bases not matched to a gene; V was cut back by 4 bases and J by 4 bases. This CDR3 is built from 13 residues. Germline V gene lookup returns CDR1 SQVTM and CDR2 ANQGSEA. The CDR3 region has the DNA TGCAGCGTTGGGCGGGGAGGGTACAATGAGCAGTTCTTC. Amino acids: CSVGRGGYNEQFF.

The CDR3 spells CASLQGATVGDEQFF. The CDR3 nucleotides are TGTGCCAGCCTGCAGGGGGCCACGGTGGGGGATGAGCAGTTCTTC. The chain carries TRBV2 and TRBJ2-1; 8 nucleotides line up with TRBD1. The germline CDR1 and CDR2 sequences are SNHLY and FYNNEI. The V gene end was trimmed by 8 bases and the J gene end by 8 bases; junction bases not matched to a gene: 14. This CDR3 is 15 amino acids long.

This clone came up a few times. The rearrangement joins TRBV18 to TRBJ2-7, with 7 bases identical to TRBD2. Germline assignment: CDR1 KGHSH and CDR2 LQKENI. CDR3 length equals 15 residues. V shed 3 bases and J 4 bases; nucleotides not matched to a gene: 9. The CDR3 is CASSPYSGRGYEQYF. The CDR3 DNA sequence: TGTGCCAGCTCACCCTACTCGGGGCGGGGGTACGAGCAGTACTTC.